Listed below are T cell receptor beta chains from one sample, sequenced in a study of T cells in Graves' hyperthyroidism and ophthalmopathy. TCRdb used MiXCR to reprocess the multiplex PCR reads, holding one entry per CDR3 protein. The sample contains over 300,000 distinct CDR3 sequences, around 14% of which appear only once. Input material: blood. These receptors were taken from a woman aged 55-70 years with Graves' hyperthyroidism. The CDR3 runs from the conserved cysteine through the conserved F or W. Each record gives: CDR3 DNA, CDR3 protein, clone size, V gene, J gene, D gene. D genes are given only for firm matches. Clone sizes are given selectively: once, few, many, or a class where the clone is expanded.

CDR3 DNA: TGCGCCAGCAGCCAAGAGCTCGGAGAAGCTTTCTTT; CDR3 protein: CASSQELGEAFF; clone size: many; V gene: TRBV4-1; J gene: TRBJ1-1; D gene: -
CDR3 DNA: TGTGCCAGCAGTCCTCTGGGGACAAGCTACGAGCAGTACTTC; CDR3 protein: CASSPLGTSYEQYF; clone size: -; V gene: TRBV27; J gene: TRBJ2-7; D gene: -
CDR3 DNA: TGTGCCAGCACCTTTGGGGAGGGGGGAATAGGAGCTTTCTTT; CDR3 protein: CASTFGEGGIGAFF; clone size: many; V gene: TRBV12-3/TRBV12-4; J gene: TRBJ1-1; D gene: -
CDR3 DNA: TGTGCCAGCAGCTTATCGGGGGAGTATGGCTACACCTTC; CDR3 protein: CASSLSGEYGYTF; clone size: few; V gene: TRBV7-9; J gene: TRBJ1-2; D gene: -
CDR3 DNA: TGCAGTGCTAGAGACACAAAGGGACTACGCTCCTACAATGAGCAGTTCTTC; CDR3 protein: CSARDTKGLRSYNEQFF; clone size: many; V gene: TRBV20-1; J gene: TRBJ2-1; D gene: TRBD2
CDR3 DNA: TGTGCCAGCTTCACCCGGTCAGGGGACAATGAGCAGTTCTTC; CDR3 protein: CASFTRSGDNEQFF; clone size: -; V gene: TRBV18; J gene: TRBJ2-1; D gene: -
CDR3 DNA: TGTGCCAGCACCCATAGCGGGAACTACAATGAGCAGTTCTTC; CDR3 protein: CASTHSGNYNEQFF; clone size: -; V gene: TRBV9; J gene: TRBJ2-1; D gene: TRBD2
CDR3 DNA: TGCAGCTTTTTGGCTGCCCCGCGCGTTGAAGCTTTCTTT; CDR3 protein: CSFLAAPRVEAFF; clone size: few; V gene: TRBV29-1; J gene: TRBJ1-1; D gene: -
CDR3 DNA: TGTGCCAGCAGCGCTTCCCGGGTGGGGGGCATTCAGTACTTC; CDR3 protein: CASSASRVGGIQYF; clone size: many; V gene: TRBV11-2; J gene: TRBJ2-4; D gene: -
CDR3 DNA: TGTGCCAGCAGACCCATCCGGGACAGGGGGCCAGATACGCAGTATTTT; CDR3 protein: CASRPIRDRGPDTQYF; clone size: many; V gene: TRBV11-3; J gene: TRBJ2-3; D gene: TRBD1
CDR3 DNA: TGCAGTCACAATGGTGGGCTTGAGGAGGGCTGGAGGGGCGAGCAGTACTTC; CDR3 protein: CSHNGGLEEGWRGEQYF; clone size: -; V gene: TRBV20-1; J gene: TRBJ2-7; D gene: -
CDR3 DNA: TGTGCCAGCAGTTACTCGGGTCAGAACACCGGGGAGCTGTTTTTT; CDR3 protein: CASSYSGQNTGELFF; clone size: -; V gene: TRBV6-5; J gene: TRBJ2-2; D gene: -
CDR3 DNA: TGTGCCAGCTCACCAGGGGGCGACGAAGATACGCAGTATTTT; CDR3 protein: CASSPGGDEDTQYF; clone size: many; V gene: TRBV18; J gene: TRBJ2-3; D gene: -
CDR3 DNA: TGTGCCAGCAGCTCCCCCCGCTTAGCGGAAAGCACAGATACGCAGTATTTT; CDR3 protein: CASSSPRLAESTDTQYF; clone size: -; V gene: TRBV7-2; J gene: TRBJ2-3; D gene: -
CDR3 DNA: TGTGCCTGGAGCCCCGGGACAGTAGAGACCCAGTACTTC; CDR3 protein: CAWSPGTVETQYF; clone size: few; V gene: TRBV30; J gene: TRBJ2-5; D gene: TRBD1
CDR3 DNA: TGTGCCAGCAGTTCCCGGACTAGCGCAACCAGCTACGAGCAGTACTTC; CDR3 protein: CASSSRTSATSYEQYF; clone size: few; V gene: TRBV27; J gene: TRBJ2-7; D gene: TRBD2
CDR3 DNA: TGTGCCAGTTCCGGGACGTTGGAGGAGACCCAGTACTTC; CDR3 protein: CASSGTLEETQYF; clone size: many; V gene: TRBV18; J gene: TRBJ2-5; D gene: -
CDR3 DNA: TGTGCCAGCTCCTGGACGTTAACCTCCTACGAGCAGTACTTC; CDR3 protein: CASSWTLTSYEQYF; clone size: many; V gene: TRBV27; J gene: TRBJ2-7; D gene: -
CDR3 DNA: TGTGCCAGCTCCCACGCTAGCGGGAGCTACGAGCAGTACTTC; CDR3 protein: CASSHASGSYEQYF; clone size: few; V gene: TRBV5-6; J gene: TRBJ2-7; D gene: TRBD2
CDR3 DNA: TGTGCCAGCACGGCTAGCGGAGCCTACGAGCAGTACTTC; CDR3 protein: CASTASGAYEQYF; clone size: -; V gene: TRBV2; J gene: TRBJ2-7; D gene: TRBD2
CDR3 DNA: TGTGCCACCAGTACTAGCGGAGCTACAGATACGCAGTATTTT; CDR3 protein: CATSTSGATDTQYF; clone size: many; V gene: TRBV24-1; J gene: TRBJ2-3; D gene: TRBD2
CDR3 DNA: TGTGCCAGCAGCTTATTCCCCCCGGCGGCAGGGAACACCGGGGAGCTGTTTTTT; CDR3 protein: CASSLFPPAAGNTGELFF; clone size: -; V gene: TRBV7-2; J gene: TRBJ2-2; D gene: -
CDR3 DNA: TGCAGTGCTAGAGATTCGACAGGGGGAGGCGATACGCAGTATTTT; CDR3 protein: CSARDSTGGGDTQYF; clone size: many; V gene: TRBV20-1; J gene: TRBJ2-3; D gene: TRBD1
CDR3 DNA: TGTGCCAGCAGTGAAGATAGGGAGCTGGGGAACATTCAGTACTTC; CDR3 protein: CASSEDRELGNIQYF; clone size: many; V gene: TRBV2; J gene: TRBJ2-4; D gene: -
CDR3 DNA: TGCAGTGCTCCTGACACTAGCGGGAGTGGTGAGCAGTTCTTC; CDR3 protein: CSAPDTSGSGEQFF; clone size: few; V gene: TRBV20-1; J gene: TRBJ2-1; D gene: TRBD2
CDR3 DNA: TGTGCCAGCAGCTTAGTCGGGAGCACTAACTATGGCTACACCTTC; CDR3 protein: CASSLVGSTNYGYTF; clone size: -; V gene: TRBV7-9; J gene: TRBJ1-2; D gene: -
CDR3 DNA: TGTGCCAGCAGCATGGACGTTCTCTACGAGCAGTACTTC; CDR3 protein: CASSMDVLYEQYF; clone size: -; V gene: TRBV14; J gene: TRBJ2-7; D gene: -
CDR3 DNA: TGTGCCAGCAGTGAAGCCGGGGTGGGGGTCGAGCAGTACTTC; CDR3 protein: CASSEAGVGVEQYF; clone size: many; V gene: TRBV6-1; J gene: TRBJ2-7; D gene: -
CDR3 DNA: TGTGCCAGCAGTTCCCCTTGGACTAGCGGGATAAGAGATACGCAGTATTTT; CDR3 protein: CASSSPWTSGIRDTQYF; clone size: many; V gene: TRBV28; J gene: TRBJ2-3; D gene: TRBD2
CDR3 DNA: TGCAGCGTGGGGAGTACTTCCTACGAGCAGTACTTC; CDR3 protein: CSVGSTSYEQYF; clone size: -; V gene: TRBV29-1; J gene: TRBJ2-7; D gene: -
CDR3 DNA: TGCAGTGCTAGAGATCGACTAGCGGGAGTAGCCGGGGAGCTGTTTTTT; CDR3 protein: CSARDRLAGVAGELFF; clone size: -; V gene: TRBV20-1; J gene: TRBJ2-2; D gene: TRBD2
CDR3 DNA: TGTGCCAGCAGCCCAATCGAGGGTTTCTACGAGCAGTACTTC; CDR3 protein: CASSPIEGFYEQYF; clone size: many; V gene: TRBV7-9; J gene: TRBJ2-7; D gene: -
CDR3 DNA: TGTGCCAGCAGTGCGTTCTTGGCGGTAGAGGACTCCCTCTACAATGAGCAGTTCTTC; CDR3 protein: CASSAFLAVEDSLYNEQFF; clone size: -; V gene: TRBV25-1; J gene: TRBJ2-1; D gene: -
CDR3 DNA: TGTGCCAGCAGTGGAAGACGGTACTCTGGAAACACCATATATTTT; CDR3 protein: CASSGRRYSGNTIYF; clone size: few; V gene: TRBV6-1; J gene: TRBJ1-3; D gene: -
CDR3 DNA: TGCGCCAGCAGCCCAACTCCGGGACTAGCGGGAGGGCAATCCGATACGCAGTATTTT; CDR3 protein: CASSPTPGLAGGQSDTQYF; clone size: many; V gene: TRBV4-1; J gene: TRBJ2-3; D gene: TRBD2
CDR3 DNA: TGCAGTGCTAGACCCAAACTAGCGGGAACTAGCACAGATACGCAGTATTTT; CDR3 protein: CSARPKLAGTSTDTQYF; clone size: many; V gene: TRBV20-1; J gene: TRBJ2-3; D gene: TRBD2
CDR3 DNA: TGTGCCAGCAGCGTAGCGGGTGTTGTAGGGGGGGTGAACAATGAGCAGTTCTTC; CDR3 protein: CASSVAGVVGGVNNEQFF; clone size: -; V gene: TRBV9; J gene: TRBJ2-1; D gene: -
CDR3 DNA: TGTGCCAGCAGCTTACGAGCGGGAGTGGTGACCGGGGAGCTGTTTTTT; CDR3 protein: CASSLRAGVVTGELFF; clone size: many; V gene: TRBV7-9; J gene: TRBJ2-2; D gene: TRBD2
CDR3 DNA: TGTGCCAGCGTTTCGGCGAGTTCCTACAATGAGCAGTTCTTC; CDR3 protein: CASVSASSYNEQFF; clone size: many; V gene: TRBV28; J gene: TRBJ2-1; D gene: -
CDR3 DNA: TGTGCCAGCAGCCGCATAGCGACGAACACCGGGGAGCTGTTTTTT; CDR3 protein: CASSRIATNTGELFF; clone size: many; V gene: TRBV14; J gene: TRBJ2-2; D gene: -
CDR3 DNA: TGTGCCATCAGTGCGGGACAGGGTTTCGTAGAGACCCAGTACTTC; CDR3 protein: CAISAGQGFVETQYF; clone size: many; V gene: TRBV10-3; J gene: TRBJ2-5; D gene: TRBD1
CDR3 DNA: TGTGCCAGTAGTGCGACGACAGGGCTCGGTCAGCCCCAGCATTTT; CDR3 protein: CASSATTGLGQPQHF; clone size: few; V gene: TRBV19; J gene: TRBJ1-5; D gene: TRBD1
CDR3 DNA: TGTGCCAGCTCACCGGCGGCTGGGGCCAACGTCCTGACTTTC; CDR3 protein: CASSPAAGANVLTF; clone size: -; V gene: TRBV18; J gene: TRBJ2-6; D gene: -
CDR3 DNA: TGTGCCAGCAGGGAGGAGGTCGGGAAGTTCTTC; CDR3 protein: CASREEVGKFF; clone size: many; V gene: TRBV6-1; J gene: TRBJ2-1; D gene: -
CDR3 DNA: TGTGCCAGCAGTCGCGGGGGGCTAGCGGTAGCCAAAAACATTCAGTACTTC; CDR3 protein: CASSRGGLAVAKNIQYF; clone size: many; V gene: TRBV12-3/TRBV12-4; J gene: TRBJ2-4; D gene: TRBD2
CDR3 DNA: TGCGCCAGCAGCTTGGGACTAGCGGAGGACACAGATACGCAGTATTTT; CDR3 protein: CASSLGLAEDTDTQYF; clone size: -; V gene: TRBV5-1; J gene: TRBJ2-3; D gene: TRBD2
CDR3 DNA: TGTGCCAGCAGCCGAACCCCAGCGGGAGGGGAGGAGCAGTTCTTC; CDR3 protein: CASSRTPAGGEEQFF; clone size: -; V gene: TRBV7-6; J gene: TRBJ2-1; D gene: TRBD2
CDR3 DNA: TGTGCCAGCAGCATGGGACAGGGGTTCGGGGAGCTGTTTTTT; CDR3 protein: CASSMGQGFGELFF; clone size: many; V gene: TRBV11-2; J gene: TRBJ2-2; D gene: TRBD1
CDR3 DNA: TGTGCCAGCAGCCAAGATAGTGGATACCGGCTGTTTTTT; CDR3 protein: CASSQDSGYRLFF; clone size: many; V gene: TRBV3-1; J gene: TRBJ2-2; D gene: -
CDR3 DNA: TGTGCCAGCAGCGTTAGCGGGAGGGCCCACGAGCAGTACTTC; CDR3 protein: CASSVSGRAHEQYF; clone size: -; V gene: TRBV7-6; J gene: TRBJ2-7; D gene: TRBD2
CDR3 DNA: TGTGCCAGCCGAGGGAGGAACACCGGGGAGCTGTTTTTT; CDR3 protein: CASRGRNTGELFF; clone size: many; V gene: TRBV2; J gene: TRBJ2-2; D gene: -
CDR3 DNA: TGTGCCATCAGTGAGTCGGGGGGACAGTCCTATGGCTACACCTTC; CDR3 protein: CAISESGGQSYGYTF; clone size: many; V gene: TRBV10-3; J gene: TRBJ1-2; D gene: TRBD1
CDR3 DNA: TGTGCCAGCGGACATCGTCGAACCGGGACAGGGAACAATGAGCAGTTCTTC; CDR3 protein: CASGHRRTGTGNNEQFF; clone size: many; V gene: TRBV28; J gene: TRBJ2-1; D gene: TRBD1
CDR3 DNA: TGTGCCAGCAGCTTAGGGACAGGGACTCCCTACGAGCAGTACTTC; CDR3 protein: CASSLGTGTPYEQYF; clone size: many; V gene: TRBV11-3; J gene: TRBJ2-7; D gene: TRBD1
CDR3 DNA: TGCAGTGCCACCTCCCGTAACCACTACGAGCAGTACTTC; CDR3 protein: CSATSRNHYEQYF; clone size: many; V gene: TRBV20-1; J gene: TRBJ2-7; D gene: -